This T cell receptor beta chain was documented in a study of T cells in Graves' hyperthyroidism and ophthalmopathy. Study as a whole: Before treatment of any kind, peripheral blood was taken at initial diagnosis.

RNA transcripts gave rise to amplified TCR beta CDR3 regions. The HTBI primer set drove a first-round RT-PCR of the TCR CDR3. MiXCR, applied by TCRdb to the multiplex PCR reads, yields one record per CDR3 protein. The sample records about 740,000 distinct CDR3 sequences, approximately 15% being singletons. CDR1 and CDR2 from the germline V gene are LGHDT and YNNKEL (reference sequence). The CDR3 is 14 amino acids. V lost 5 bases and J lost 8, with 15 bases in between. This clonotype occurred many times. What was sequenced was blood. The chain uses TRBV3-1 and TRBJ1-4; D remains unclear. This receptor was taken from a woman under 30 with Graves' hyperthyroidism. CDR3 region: CASSWVAGSEKLFF. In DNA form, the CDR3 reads TGTGCCAGCAGCTGGGTAGCAGGATCCGAAAAACTGTTTTTT.